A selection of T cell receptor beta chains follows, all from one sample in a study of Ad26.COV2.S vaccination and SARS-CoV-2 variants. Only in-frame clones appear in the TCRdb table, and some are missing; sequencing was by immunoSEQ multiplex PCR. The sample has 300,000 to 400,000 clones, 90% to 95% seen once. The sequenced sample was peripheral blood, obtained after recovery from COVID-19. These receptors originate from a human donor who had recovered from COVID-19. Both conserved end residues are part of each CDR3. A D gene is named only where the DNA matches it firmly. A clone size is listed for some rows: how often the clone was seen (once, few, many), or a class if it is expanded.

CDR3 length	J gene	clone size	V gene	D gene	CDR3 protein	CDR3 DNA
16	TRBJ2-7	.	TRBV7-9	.	CASSLERGQLSYEQYF	TGTGCCAGCAGCTTAGAGAGAGGGCAGCTCTCCTACGAGCAGTACTTC
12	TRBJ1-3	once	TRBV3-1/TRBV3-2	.	CASSQERNTIYF	TGTGCCAGCAGCCAAGAACGGAACACCATATATTTT
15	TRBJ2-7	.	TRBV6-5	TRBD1	CASRGRDRGPYEQYF	TGTGCCAGCAGGGGCCGGGACAGGGGGCCTTACGAGCAGTACTTC
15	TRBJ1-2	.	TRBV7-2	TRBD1	CASSLRYQGGRGYTF	TGTGCCAGCAGCTTAAGATATCAGGGGGGCCGTGGCTACACCTTC
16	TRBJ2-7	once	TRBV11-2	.	CASSLGFGRLTYEQYF	TGTGCCAGCAGCTTAGGCTTCGGCCGGCTAACCTACGAGCAGTACTTC
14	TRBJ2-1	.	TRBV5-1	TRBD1	CASSLAGGKGEQFF	TGCGCCAGCAGCTTGGCAGGGGGTAAGGGTGAGCAGTTCTTC
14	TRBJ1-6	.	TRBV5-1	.	CASSPLGQDSPLHF	TGCGCCAGCAGCCCCCTGGGTCAGGATTCACCCCTCCACTTT
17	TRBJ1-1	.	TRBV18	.	CASSPRTAVERNTEAFF	TGTGCCAGCTCACCGCGGACAGCAGTGGAAAGGAACACTGAAGCTTTCTTT
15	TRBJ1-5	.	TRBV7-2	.	CASSARGGAGQPQHF	TGTGCCAGCAGCGCGCGGGGGGGGGCTGGTCAGCCCCAGCATTTT
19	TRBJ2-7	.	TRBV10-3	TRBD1	CAISELNMAYLTGVDEQYF	TGTGCCATCAGTGAGTTAAATATGGCTTACTTGACAGGGGTCGACGAGCAGTACTTC
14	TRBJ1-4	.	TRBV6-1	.	CASSEGARSEKLFF	TGTGCCAGCAGTGAGGGGGCGCGGAGTGAAAAACTGTTTTTT
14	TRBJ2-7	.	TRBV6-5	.	CASSYNPGAYEQYF	TGTGCCAGCAGTTACAACCCCGGGGCTTACGAGCAGTACTTC
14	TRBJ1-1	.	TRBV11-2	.	CASSAGRLNTEAFF	TGTGCCAGCAGCGCGGGACGACTGAACACTGAAGCTTTCTTT
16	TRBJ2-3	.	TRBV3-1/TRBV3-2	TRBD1	CASSQVVTGGTDTQYF	TGTGCCAGCAGCCAAGTTGTGACAGGGGGCACAGATACGCAGTATTTT
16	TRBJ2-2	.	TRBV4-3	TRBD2	CASSPTAGADTGELFF	TGCGCCAGCAGCCCCACAGCGGGGGCCGACACCGGGGAGCTGTTTTTT
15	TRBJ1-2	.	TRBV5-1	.	CASSPDAGSNYGYTF	TGCGCCAGCAGCCCGGATGCGGGTTCTAACTATGGCTACACCTTC
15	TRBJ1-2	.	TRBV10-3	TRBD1	CAIRTGVENSYGYTF	TGTGCCATCAGAACAGGGGTAGAGAACTCCTATGGCTACACCTTC
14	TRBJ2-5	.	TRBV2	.	CASSEVRGGGGQYF	TGTGCCAGCAGTGAAGTAAGAGGGGGCGGGGGCCAGTACTTC
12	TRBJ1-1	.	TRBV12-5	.	CASGLVRDEAFF	TGTGCTAGTGGTTTGGTACGGGATGAAGCTTTCTTT
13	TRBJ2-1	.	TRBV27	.	CASSLFLANEQFF	TGTGCCAGCAGTTTGTTTCTAGCGAATGAGCAGTTCTTC
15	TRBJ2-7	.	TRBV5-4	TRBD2	CASSRTSRSSYEQYF	TGTGCCAGCAGCAGGACTAGCAGGAGCTCCTACGAGCAGTACTTC
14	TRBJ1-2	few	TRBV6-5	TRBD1	CASKLTGLDYGYTF	TGTGCCAGCAAACTGACAGGGCTGGACTATGGCTACACCTTC
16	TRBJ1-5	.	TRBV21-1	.	CASRRVGQHLNQPQHF	TGTGCCAGCAGGAGAGTGGGACAGCACCTTAATCAGCCCCAGCATTTT
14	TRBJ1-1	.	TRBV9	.	CASSGASGGTEAFF	TGTGCCAGCAGCGGAGCGAGCGGGGGAACTGAAGCTTTCTTT
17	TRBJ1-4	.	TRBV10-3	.	CAISETLPGGRNEKLFF	TGTGCCATCAGTGAGACCCTCCCCGGGGGCCGGAATGAAAAACTGTTTTTT
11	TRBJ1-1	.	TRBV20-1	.	CSARPIVEAFF	TGCAGTGCTAGGCCTATAGTCGAAGCTTTCTTT
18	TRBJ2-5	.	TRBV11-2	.	CASSLETRRGRRQETQYF	TGTGCCAGCAGCTTAGAGACGAGGAGGGGGAGAAGGCAAGAGACCCAGTACTTC
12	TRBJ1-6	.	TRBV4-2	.	CASSPTNSPLHF	TGTGCCAGCAGTCCTACCAATTCACCCCTCCACTTT
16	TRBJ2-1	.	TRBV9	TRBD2	CASSVAGGQSYNEQFF	TGTGCCAGCAGCGTAGCGGGGGGTCAATCCTACAATGAGCAGTTCTTC
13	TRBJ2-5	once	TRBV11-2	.	CASSFQPQETQYF	TGTGCCAGCAGCTTCCAACCCCAAGAGACCCAGTACTTC